These 14 T cell receptor beta chains share one sample of origin, sequenced in a study of T cells in Graves' hyperthyroidism and ophthalmopathy. Amplified TCR beta CDR3 regions derived from RNA transcripts. The HTBI primer set was used in a first-round RT-PCR of the TCR CDR3. From the multiplex PCR reads, TCRdb called clonotypes with MiXCR, one entry per CDR3 protein. The repertoire holds over 550,000 distinct CDR3 sequences, with approximately 15% as singletons. The sample was blood. Receptors originate from a woman between 18 and 29 years old with Graves' hyperthyroidism.

This chain links TRBV5-1 with TRBJ1-1; 7 bases fit TRBD1. The germline CDR1 and CDR2 sequences are SGHRS and YFSETQ. With V trimmed by 4 bases and J by 4 bases, 10 bases remained unmatched. The CDR3 has 15 amino acids. The CDR3 region is CASSLDFRGITEAFF. CDR3 nucleotides: TGCGCCAGCAGCCTCGACTTCAGGGGGATCACTGAAGCTTTCTTT.

Worth noting for this clonotype: This may be a read error, as it is one base from a much larger clone. The J gene is TRBJ2-7, the V gene TRBV3-1; weak D call: TRBD2 (5 bases). Germline loops: CDR1 LGHDT, CDR2 YNNKEL (reference sequence). CDR3 length equals 14 residues. The CDR3 nucleotides are TGTGCCAGCAGCCAAGTCGAGGCGGGCTACGCGCAGTACTTC. Translated: CASSQVEAGYAQYF.

This chain connects TRBV2 to TRBJ2-5; TRBD2 matches at 9 bases. There are 13 residues in the CDR3. Germline V gene sequence: CDR1 SNHLY, CDR2 FYNNEI. Trimming at V came to 3 bases and at J to 9 bases, leaving 5 bases not matched to a gene. CDR3 in amino acids: CASSDRGREAQYF. The CDR3 bases are TGTGCCAGCAGTGACCGCGGGAGGGAGGCCCAGTACTTC. Variable domain in full (rest from reference TRBV2 and TRBJ2-5): EPEVTQTPSHQVTQMGQEVILRCVPISNHLYFYWYRQILGQKVEFLVSFYNNEISEKSEIFDDQFSVERPDGSNFTLKIRSTKLEDSAMYFCASSDRGREAQYFGPGTRLLVL.

This clonotype was counted ten times or more. The J gene is TRBJ2-1, the V gene TRBV3-1; 10 nucleotides align to TRBD1. The germline gives CDR1 LGHDT, CDR2 YNNKEL (reference sequence). The CDR3 loop spans 13 amino acids. V gave up 7 bases and J gave up 8 bases; unmatched junction bases: 5. CDR3: CASTPGQGYEQFF. The CDR3 DNA is TGTGCCAGCACCCCGGGACAGGGGTATGAGCAGTTCTTC.

Comments on this clonotype: With a much larger clone just one base away, this may be a read error. The chain is built from TRBV3-1 and TRBJ2-7; TRBD2 might be the D (6 bases). Germline V gene lookup returns CDR1 LGHDT and CDR2 YNNKEL (reference sequence). The CDR3 length is 14 residues. CDR3 nucleotides: TGTGCCAGCAGCGAGACCCGGGACTCCTTCGAGCAGTACTTC. Protein product: CASSETRDSFEQYF.

Ten or more counts support this clonotype. V gene TRBV7-9 combines with J gene TRBJ2-7; 7 bases fit TRBD1. Germline values: CDR1 SEHNR, CDR2 FQNEAQ (reference sequence). With 5 bases clipped from V and 7 bases from J, the junction kept 11 bases outside the gene matches. The CDR3 extends over 14 amino acids. The CDR3 bases are TGTGCCAGCAGCGCATCCGGGACAGTCGATGAGCAGTACTTC. Protein product: CASSASGTVDEQYF. The full variable domain, rest sourced from reference TRBV7-9 and TRBJ2-7, is DTGVSQNPRHKITKRGQNVTFRCDPISEHNRLYWYRQTLGQGPEFLTYFQNEAQLEKSRLLSDRFSAERPKGSFSTLEIQRTEQGDSAMYLCASSASGTVDEQYFGPGTRLTVT.

This clonotype was observed many times. V is TRBV7-9 and J is TRBJ1-2; 7 bases fit TRBD1. This CDR3 has 15 amino acids. The V segment lost 5 bases and the J segment 2 bases; nucleotides outside the gene matches: 8. Germline CDR1 and CDR2: SEHNR and FQNEAQ (reference sequence). This CDR3 is CASSPGQQYNYGYTF. CDR3 nucleotide sequence: TGTGCCAGCAGCCCGGGACAGCAGTACAACTATGGCTACACCTTC.

This clonotype has a handful of counts. The rearrangement links TRBV10-3 to TRBJ1-6; 7 nucleotides match TRBD1. This CDR3 is 14 amino acids long. V shed 2 bases and J 9 bases; nucleotides not matched to a gene: 4. CDR1 is ENHRY and CDR2 is SYGVKD in the germline V gene. CDR3 DNA sequence: TGTGCCATCAGTGAGCAGACAGGGAGTTCACCCCTCCACTTT. This codes for CAISEQTGSSPLHF.

There are many counts of this clonotype. This sequence joins TRBV7-2 and TRBJ2-5; D gene uncertain. The length of the CDR3 is 13 residues. V shed 5 bases and J shed 6 bases, with 13 bases lying between them. Germline values: CDR1 SGHTA, CDR2 FQGNSA. CDR3 region: CASSPGRRQTQYF. The CDR3 DNA reads TGTGCCAGCAGCCCGGGTCGTAGACAGACCCAGTACTTC.

The chain has TRBV4-2 and TRBJ2-3; D not resolved. The germline V gene has CDR1 LGHNA and CDR2 YNFKEQ. Trimming removed 1 base from V and 5 bases from J, with 7 bases in between. There are 13 residues in the CDR3. The CDR3 DNA follows: TGTGCCAGCAGCCAAGTCTCGGGAGATACGCAGTATTTT. Residues: CASSQVSGDTQYF.

The V gene is TRBV27, the J gene TRBJ1-6; D remains ambiguous. The CDR3 length is 13 residues. Germline CDR1 and CDR2: MNHEY and SMNVEV (reference sequence). V lost 0 bases and J lost 9, with 6 bases in between. CDR3 in DNA: TGTGCCAGCAGTTTATCGCTGGGTTCACCCCTCCACTTT. Encoded protein: CASSLSLGSPLHF.

Ten or more counts support this clonotype. The V and J genes are TRBV5-6 and TRBJ2-5; D is perhaps TRBD2 (5 bases). The V gene lost 4 bases and the J gene lost 5 bases, with 15 bases spanning the gap. The CDR3 runs to 14 residues. The germline V gene has CDR1 SGHDT and CDR2 YYEEEE. CDR3 region: CASSAREGWETQYF. CDR3 DNA: TGTGCCAGCAGCGCCAGAGAGGGTTGGGAGACCCAGTACTTC.

This clonotype was counted many times. The rearrangement joins TRBV11-2 to TRBJ1-2; tentatively, D is TRBD1 (6 bases). The CDR3 is made up of 13 amino acids. V dropped 5 bases and J dropped 8 bases, with 15 bases sitting between them. CDR1 and CDR2 (germline): SGHAT, FQNNGV. CDR3 in DNA: TGTGCCAGCAGCCTTTCCAGGGGTAGCGGCTACACCTTC. Translating it yields CASSLSRGSGYTF. Supplemented by reference TRBV11-2 and TRBJ1-2, the full variable domain reads EAGVAQSPRYKIIEKRQSVAFWCNPISGHATLYWYQQILGQGPKLLIQFQNNGVVDDSQLPKDRFSAERLKGVDSTLKIQPAKLEDSAVYLCASSLSRGSGYTFGSGTRLTVV.

There are a few counts of this clonotype. The chain links TRBV20-1 to TRBJ1-3; D unclear. The V gene lost 0 bases and the J gene lost 0 bases, with 33 bases spanning the gap. Germline CDR1 and CDR2: DFQATT and SNEGSKA (reference sequence). CDR3 length equals 23 residues. The CDR3, as DNA: TGCAGTGCTAGAGATTTGTCGAGAGGAACGCCCGAGAAGATTTCCAGCTCTGGAAACACCATATATTTT. This translates into CSARDLSRGTPEKISSSGNTIYF.